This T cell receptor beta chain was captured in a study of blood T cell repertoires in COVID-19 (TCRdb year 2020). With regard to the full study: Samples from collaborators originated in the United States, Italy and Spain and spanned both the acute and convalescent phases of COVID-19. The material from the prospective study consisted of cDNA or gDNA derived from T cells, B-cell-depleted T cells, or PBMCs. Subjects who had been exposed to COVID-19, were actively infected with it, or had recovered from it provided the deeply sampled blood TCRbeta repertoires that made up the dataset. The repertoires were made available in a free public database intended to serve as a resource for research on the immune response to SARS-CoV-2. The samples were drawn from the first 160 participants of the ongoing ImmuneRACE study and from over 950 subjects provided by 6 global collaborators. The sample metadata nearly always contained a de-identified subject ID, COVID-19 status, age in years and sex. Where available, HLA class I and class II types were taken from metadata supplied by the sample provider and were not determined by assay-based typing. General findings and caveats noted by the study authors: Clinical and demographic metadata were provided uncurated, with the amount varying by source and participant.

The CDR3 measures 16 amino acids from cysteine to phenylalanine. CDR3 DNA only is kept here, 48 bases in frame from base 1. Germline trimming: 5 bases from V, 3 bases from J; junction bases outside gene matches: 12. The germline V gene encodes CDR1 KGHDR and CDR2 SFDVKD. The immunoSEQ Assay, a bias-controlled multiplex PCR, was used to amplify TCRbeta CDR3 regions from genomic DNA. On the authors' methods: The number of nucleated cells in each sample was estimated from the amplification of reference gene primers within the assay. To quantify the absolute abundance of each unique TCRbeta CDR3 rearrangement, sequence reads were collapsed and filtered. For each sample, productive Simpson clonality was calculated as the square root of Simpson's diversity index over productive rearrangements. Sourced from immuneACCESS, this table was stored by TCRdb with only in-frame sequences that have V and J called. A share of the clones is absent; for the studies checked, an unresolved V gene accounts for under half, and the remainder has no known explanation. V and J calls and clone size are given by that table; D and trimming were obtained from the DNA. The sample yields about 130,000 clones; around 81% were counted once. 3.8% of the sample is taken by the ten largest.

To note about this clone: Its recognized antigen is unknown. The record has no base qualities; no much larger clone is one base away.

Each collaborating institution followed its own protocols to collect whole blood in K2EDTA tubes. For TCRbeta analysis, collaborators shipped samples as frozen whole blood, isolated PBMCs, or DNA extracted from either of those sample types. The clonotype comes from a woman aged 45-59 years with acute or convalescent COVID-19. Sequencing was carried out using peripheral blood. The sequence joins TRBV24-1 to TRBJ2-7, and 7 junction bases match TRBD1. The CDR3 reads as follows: CATSGKSGTDNYEQYF. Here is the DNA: TGTGCCACCAGTGGAAAGTCCGGGACAGATAACTACGAGCAGTACTTC.